Below, one T cell receptor (beta chain) is given with its context. The entry originates in a study of CDR3 diversity in severe acne. Using its own MiXCR run on the PCR reads, TCRdb lists one record per CDR3 protein. The sample contains some 85,000 distinct CDR3 sequences, roughly 49% of which appear only once. V was cut by 3 bases and J by 3 bases, with 12 bases left in between. Germline V gives CDR1 SNHLY, CDR2 FYNNEI. The length of the CDR3 is 14 residues. Sequencing input: blood. The origin of this receptor is a male donor with severe acne vulgaris. The chain recombines TRBV2 with TRBJ2-7; TRBD1 might be the D (5 bases). The CDR3 is CASSEDTDYYEQYF. The CDR3 DNA reads TGTGCCAGCAGTGAGGACACCGATTACTACGAGCAGTACTTC.